This TCR beta chain was identified in a study of T-cell reconstitution after alpha-beta-depleted transplantation in children. Preparation of the TCRbeta library was carried out with unique molecular identifiers. Using its own MiXCR run on the PCR reads, TCRdb lists one record per CDR3 protein. The sample holds over 150,000 distinct CDR3 sequences, approximately 6.9% seen once. Whole-study results and caveats: T-cell numbers and diversity one year post-transplant derived largely from freshly generated T cells. From surviving recipient T cells and thymic progenitors came the high day-60 TCRbeta diversity observed in some patients. About two months after transplant, alpha-beta T cells reportedly came from several hundred expanded graft clones.

CDR3 length equals 12 residues. The ends were cut back, 7 bases at V and 6 bases at J, with 10 bases in the middle. Comments on this clonotype: Its matching antigen is unknown.

The sample was PBMCs, taken before TCRalphabeta/CD19-depleted stem cell transplant. The receptor was derived from a boy between 2 and 15 years old with acute lymphoblastic leukemia, due to receive a stem cell transplant. V usage is TRBV12-3 or TRBV12-4 and J usage is TRBJ2-1; D gene ambiguous. The DNA of the CDR3 is TGTGCCAGCAAGGAGATTTCCAATGAGCAGTTCTTC. Translated: CASKEISNEQFF.